These 15 T cell receptor beta chains were sequenced from one sample in a study of Graves' ophthalmopathy and Graves' hyperthyroidism. Scientists amplified the TCR beta CDR3 regions from RNA transcripts. Second-round multiplex PCR came after first-round RT-PCR with HTBI primers. MiXCR was run by TCRdb on the multiplex PCR reads, yielding one entry per CDR3 protein. The sample lists a few hundred thousand distinct CDR3 sequences, 20% to 25% occurring once. Sequencing used peripheral blood. Every receptor here comes from a woman younger than 35 with stable Graves' hyperthyroidism.

This clonotype was counted many times. The chain uses TRBV12-3 or TRBV12-4 and TRBJ2-7; 7 bases match TRBD1. The J segment lost 3 bases and the V segment lost 6 bases, leaving 8 bases of the junction unmatched. There are 14 residues in the CDR3. CDR3 sequence (DNA): TGTGCCAGCAGCAGGGACAGATTAAACTACGAGCAGTACTTC. It is translated as CASSRDRLNYEQYF.

This clonotype was counted many times. The chain's CDR3 is CASKRTSGSDTQYF. The CDR3 coding sequence is TGTGCCAGCAAACGGACTAGCGGGTCAGATACGCAGTATTTT. This chain links TRBV6-2 or TRBV6-3 with TRBJ2-3; 11 bases match TRBD2. The V gene's germline CDR1 is MNHEY and CDR2 SVGEGT. After removal of 7 bases from V and 4 bases from J, the junction contained 4 bases not matched to a gene. This CDR3 has 14 amino acids.

This clonotype was seen many times. The V gene is TRBV20-1, the J gene TRBJ2-5; TRBD2 aligns across 8 bases. Germline loops: CDR1 DFQATT, CDR2 SNEGSKA (reference sequence). This CDR3 region has 16 residues. V was pared by 0 bases and J by 2 bases, with 8 bases of the junction left unmatched. The CDR3 region has the DNA TGCAGTGCTAGAGATAGAGTAGCGGGACGACAAGAGACCCAGTACTTC. This sequence encodes CSARDRVAGRQETQYF.

Comments on this clonotype: Possible read error: a much larger clone is one base away. This chain joins TRBV2 and TRBJ1-2; D remains unclear. Germline V gene lookup returns CDR1 SNHLY and CDR2 FYNNEI. The length of the CDR3 is 12 residues. Trimming removed 8 bases at V and 4 bases at J, with 11 bases between. In DNA form, the CDR3 reads TGTGCCAGCCTGGAGGCTAGCTATGGCTACACCTTC. Protein product: CASLEASYGYTF.

There are many counts of this clonotype. The J gene is TRBJ2-6, the V gene TRBV6-5; D remains ambiguous. Trimming cost V 0 bases and J 2 bases, with 8 bases left between them. Per germline, CDR1 MNHEY and CDR2 SVGAGI. The CDR3 is 16 amino acids. CDR3 in amino acids: CASSYSTGTGANVLTF. DNA for the CDR3: TGTGCCAGCAGTTACTCGACGGGTACTGGGGCCAACGTCCTGACTTTC.

This clonotype was picked up many times. The V gene is TRBV24-1, the J gene TRBJ2-5; D is undetermined. CDR1 and CDR2 from the germline V gene are KGHDR and SFDVKD. V was clipped by 4 bases and J by 3 bases, with 8 bases between them. The CDR3 is 13 amino acids. For the CDR3, the DNA is TGTGCCACCAGTGACAGTCCTAAAGAGACCCAGTACTTC. Amino acid sequence: CATSDSPKETQYF.

This clonotype was recorded at least ten times. The chain links TRBV6-1 to TRBJ2-7; 8 nucleotides agree with TRBD2. CDR3 size: 14 residues. Germline lookup yields CDR1 MNHNS and CDR2 SASEGT. Trimming cost V 7 bases and J 1 base; bases outside gene matches: 6. The CDR3 DNA follows: TGTGCCAGCATGCAGCGGGAGATATCCTACGAGCAGTACTTC. Amino acid sequence: CASMQREISYEQYF.

This clonotype showed up many times. This chain links TRBV6-4 with TRBJ1-1, with unresolved D. The CDR3 length is 13 residues. V gave up 4 bases and J gave up 1 base, with 7 bases separating them. CDR1 and CDR2 from the germline V gene are MRHNA and SNTAGT. Written as DNA, the CDR3 is TGTGCCAGCAGTGTTACGGAGAACACTGAAGCTTTCTTT. Protein sequence: CASSVTENTEAFF.

This clonotype was counted ten times or more. V and J are TRBV11-2 and TRBJ2-7; the D is unclear. Germline V gives CDR1 SGHAT, CDR2 FQNNGV. The CDR3 extends over 13 amino acids. V lost 2 bases and J 3 bases, leaving 8 bases between the germline ends. The CDR3 bases are TGTGCCAGCAGCTTATCTAGAGACTACGAGCAGTACTTC. Translation gives CASSLSRDYEQYF.

This clonotype was seen ten or more times. The chain employs TRBV29-1 and TRBJ2-2; tentatively, D is TRBD1 (6 bases). CDR3 length: 13 residues. Trimming shortened V by 5 bases and J by 7 bases, and 14 bases separated the two germline ends. CDR1 is SQVTM and CDR2 is ANQGSEA in the germline V gene. CDR3 region: CSVRSGDGGELFF. The CDR3 DNA follows: TGCAGCGTTAGGTCAGGGGACGGCGGGGAGCTGTTTTTT.

This clonotype was recorded a few times. The chain has TRBV30 and TRBJ2-2, with D tentatively TRBD1 or TRBD2 (6 bases each). The germline gives CDR1 GTSNPN, CDR2 SVGIG (reference sequence). The CDR3 loop spans 15 amino acids. Trimming took off 2 bases at V and 3 bases at J, with 13 bases between the two ends. DNA for the CDR3: TGTGCCTGGAGTAGGAGAGGGGGGTACACCGGGGAGCTGTTTTTT. Its protein is CAWSRRGGYTGELFF.

Concerning this clonotype: This clone may be a read error of a much larger clone one base away. The CDR3 spells CSVDGTTEAFF. The DNA for the CDR3 is TGCAGCGTTGACGGGACCACTGAAGCTTTCTTT. The gene calls are TRBV29-1 and TRBJ1-1, with D possibly being TRBD1 (5 bases). V was shortened by 3 bases and J by 4 bases, with 6 bases between the two germline ends. The germline V gene has CDR1 SQVTM and CDR2 ANQGSEA. This CDR3 has 11 amino acids.

This clonotype was found many times. J is TRBJ2-2 and V is TRBV9; TRBD2 agrees at 7 bases. Germline V gene data show CDR1 as SGDLS and CDR2 as YYNGEE. J was trimmed by 7 bases and V by 3 bases; bases with no gene match: 9. The CDR3 spans 15 residues. CDR3 region: CASSASSGGLGELFF. For the CDR3, the DNA is TGTGCCAGCAGCGCATCTAGCGGAGGCCTCGGGGAGCTGTTTTTT.

This clonotype was recorded many times. This may be a read error, as it is one base from a much larger clone. This chain joins TRBV6-5 and TRBJ1-2; D not certain. The CDR3 runs to 13 residues. Germline assignment: CDR1 MNHEY and CDR2 SVGAGI. The CDR3 DNA is TGTGCCGGCAGTTACGACAATCCGAGGGGCTACACCTTC. This encodes CAGSYDNPRGYTF.

This clonotype was counted many times. V gene TRBV6-1 combines with J gene TRBJ2-7; D perhaps matches TRBD2 (5 bases). CDR3 length: 15 residues. CDR1 and CDR2 from the germline V gene are MNHNS and SASEGT. The ends were cut back, 6 bases at V and 4 bases at J, with 19 bases in the middle. The DNA of the CDR3 is TGTGCCAGCAGGCGATCACAATGGGGAGATTACGAGCAGTACTTC. This sequence encodes CASRRSQWGDYEQYF.